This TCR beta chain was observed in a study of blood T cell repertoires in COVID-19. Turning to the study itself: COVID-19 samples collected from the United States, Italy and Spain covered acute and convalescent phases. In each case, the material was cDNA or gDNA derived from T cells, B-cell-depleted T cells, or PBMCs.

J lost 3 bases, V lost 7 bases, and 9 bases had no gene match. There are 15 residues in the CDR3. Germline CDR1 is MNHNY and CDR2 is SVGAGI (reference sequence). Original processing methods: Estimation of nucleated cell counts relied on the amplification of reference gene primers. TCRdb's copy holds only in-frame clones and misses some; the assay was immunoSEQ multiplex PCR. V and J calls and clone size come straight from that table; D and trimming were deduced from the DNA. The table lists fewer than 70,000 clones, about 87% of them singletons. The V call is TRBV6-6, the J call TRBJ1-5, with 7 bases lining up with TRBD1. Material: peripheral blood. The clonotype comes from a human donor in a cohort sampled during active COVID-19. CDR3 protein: CASNRGTDYNQPQHF. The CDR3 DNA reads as TGTGCCAGCAATCGAGGGACAGACTACAATCAGCCCCAGCATTTT.